Shown below are 30 T cell receptor beta chains from a single sample sequenced in a study of blood T cell repertoires in COVID-19 (dated by TCRdb to 2020 to 2021). Receptors were amplified or captured by the immunoSEQ multiplex PCR assay. TCRdb took this table from immuneACCESS and kept in-frame rearrangements with V and J called. Such tables lack part of the clones; where checked against another copy, unresolved V genes explain under half of the gap, and the rest is unexplained. The sample table shows 150,000 to 200,000 clones, and around three quarters are seen once. Less than 20% of the sample comes from the top ten. The sequenced sample consisted of PBMCs or T cells enriched from blood (not recorded which). These receptors came from a woman aged 50 to 65 with acute COVID-19.

The rearrangement uses TRBV28 and TRBJ2-7, with TRBD1 as a possible D gene (5 bases). Germline CDR1 and CDR2: MDHEN and SYDVKM. Trimming cost V 6 bases and J 2 bases, with 8 bases left between them. The CDR3 runs to 12 residues. The CDR3 sequence is CASRGQTYEQYV. Here the CDR3 DNA reads TGTGCCAGCAGGGGGCAGACCTACGAGCAGTACGTC.

The chain joins TRBV5-8 to TRBJ2-1; 10 bases are a match to TRBD2. V shed 5 bases, J shed 5 bases, and the junction held 10 bases outside the gene matches. The germline gives CDR1 SGHTS, CDR2 YDEGEE. The CDR3 length is 16 residues. The CDR3 DNA reads as TGTGCCAGCAGTCCGGGTAGCGGGGGGCAGGACAATGAGCAGTTCTTC. Translation: CASSPGSGGQDNEQFF. Based on the CDR3 plus reference TRBV5-8 and TRBJ2-1, the full variable domain is EAGVTQSPTHLIKTRGQQATLRCSPISGHTSVYWYQQALGLGLQFLLWYDEGEERNRGNFPPRFSGRQFPNYSSELNVNALELEDSALYLCASSPGSGGQDNEQFFGPGTRLTVL.

The rearrangement links TRBV3-1 (or the pseudogene TRBV3-2) to TRBJ1-4; D unresolved. CDR3 length equals 15 residues. With 1 base removed from V and 11 bases from J, the gap between germline ends came to 17 bases. Per germline, CDR1 LGHDT and CDR2 YNNKEL (reference sequence). The CDR3 reads CASSQVLSPAVKLFF. Here the CDR3 DNA reads TGTGCCAGCAGCCAAGTTCTGAGCCCTGCGGTTAAACTGTTTTTT.

The rearrangement uses TRBV5-8 and TRBJ2-5, with D perhaps TRBD2 (7 bases). Germline V gene data show CDR1 as SGHTS and CDR2 as YDEGEE. The ends were cut back, 0 bases at V and 5 bases at J, with 20 bases in the middle. This CDR3 region has 17 residues. CDR3 residues: CASSLGSLGGARETQYF. The CDR3 bases are TGTGCCAGCAGCTTGGGGTCCCTTGGGGGGGCAAGGGAGACCCAGTACTTC.

The rearrangement links TRBV5-1 to TRBJ1-1; weak D call: TRBD1 (6 bases). CDR1 and CDR2 from the germline V gene are SGHRS and YFSETQ. Trimming left V 2 bases short and J 6 bases short, with 20 bases between. This CDR3 region has 16 residues. CDR3 residues: CASSLIEQGRAAEAFF. Here the CDR3 DNA reads TGCGCCAGCAGCTTAATCGAACAGGGCCGGGCGGCTGAAGCTTTCTTT.

This chain uses TRBV28 with TRBJ2-7; 8 positions match TRBD1. After removal of 5 bases from V and 3 bases from J, the junction contained 9 bases not matched to a gene. This CDR3 is built from 15 residues. CDR1 is MDHEN, CDR2 SYDVKM, per germline. CDR3 sequence (DNA): TGTGCCAGCAGTGAAGCAGGGGGCGCCGGCTACGAGCAGTACGTC. Residues: CASSEAGGAGYEQYV.

The chain links TRBV29-1 to TRBJ1-2; TRBD1 aligns across 7 bases. Germline V CDR1 and CDR2: SQVTM, ANQGSEA. V lost 6 bases and J lost 4; bases outside the gene matches: 5. The CDR3 totals 12 residues. The CDR3, as DNA: TGCAGCGTCGCGGGACAGAGCTATGGCTACACCTTC. This codes for CSVAGQSYGYTF.

This clone has more than one count but fewer than ten. Other DNA sequences of this sample code for an identical CDR3. This sequence joins TRBV7-9 and TRBJ1-3; D call uncertain. Germline-derived CDR1 and CDR2 are SEHNR and FQNEAQ (reference sequence). Trimming pared 1 base from V and 4 bases from J, leaving 8 bases between. There are 14 residues in the CDR3. The DNA for the CDR3 is TGTGCCAGCAGCTTAGGAGGGTCCGGAAACACCATATATTTT. It specifies CASSLGGSGNTIYF.

The chain recombines TRBV19 with TRBJ2-2, with TRBD1 as a possible D gene (6 bases). CDR1 and CDR2 from the germline V gene are LNHDA and SQIVND (reference sequence). Trimming left V 5 bases short and J 5 bases short, with 15 bases between. This CDR3 has 15 residues. The CDR3 bases are TGTGCCAGTAGTGTGGACTCAGGGGAAACCGGGGAGCTGTTTTTT. It is translated as CASSVDSGETGELFF. The whole variable domain, filled in from reference TRBV19 and TRBJ2-2, reads DGGITQSPKYLFRKEGQNVTLSCEQNLNHDAMYWYRQDPGQGLRLIYYSQIVNDFQKGDIAEGYSVSREKKESFPLTVTSAQKNPTAFYLCASSVDSGETGELFFGEGSRLTVL.

This rearrangement joins TRBV19 to TRBJ2-5; 12 nucleotides match TRBD2. The V segment lost 7 bases and the J segment 1 base; nucleotides outside the gene matches: 4. CDR3 length: 15 amino acids. CDR1 LNHDA and CDR2 SQIVND come from the germline V gene (reference sequence). CDR3 nucleotides: TGTGCCAGTACTAGGACTAGCGGGGCCCAAGAGACCCAGTACTTC. It yields the protein CASTRTSGAQETQYF.

The V call is TRBV18, the J call TRBJ2-7; D not resolved. Trimming cost V 2 bases and J 2 bases, with 10 bases left between them. Germline V gene lookup returns CDR1 KGHSH and CDR2 LQKENI. CDR3 length: 14 amino acids. CDR3 sequence: CASSPSHGAYEQYV. The CDR3 bases are TGTGCCAGCTCACCAAGCCATGGAGCCTACGAGCAGTACGTC.

The rearrangement uses TRBV27 and TRBJ1-4, with D maybe TRBD1 (5 bases). V lost 3 bases and J lost 3, with 8 bases in between. Germline V gives CDR1 MNHEY, CDR2 SMNVEV (reference sequence). This CDR3 region has 14 residues. Here the CDR3 reads CASSLSRANEKLFF. CDR3 coding DNA: TGTGCCAGCAGTTTGTCCAGGGCTAATGAAAAACTGTTTTTT.

The rearrangement joins TRBV27 to TRBJ2-5, with 9 bases lining up with TRBD2. The V segment lost 6 bases and the J segment 2 bases; nucleotides outside the gene matches: 4. In germline, CDR1 is MNHEY, CDR2 SMNVEV (reference sequence). There are 14 residues in the CDR3. This chain's CDR3 is CASSVTSGQETQYF. CDR3 DNA sequence: TGTGCCAGCAGCGTGACTAGCGGACAAGAGACCCAGTACTTC.

The chain couples TRBV28 to TRBJ2-7; 8 positions agree with TRBD2. Germline trimming cut 8 bases from V and 0 bases from J; bases unmatched to any gene: 6. The CDR3 is 14 residues long. Germline V gives CDR1 MDHEN, CDR2 SYDVKM. The CDR3 spells CASGFSGASYEQYV. For the CDR3, the DNA is TGTGCCAGCGGATTTAGCGGGGCCTCCTACGAGCAGTACGTC.

The V call is TRBV19, the J call TRBJ2-2; 9 nucleotides line up with TRBD2. The V segment lost 8 bases and the J segment 5 bases; nucleotides outside the gene matches: 6. The germline CDR1 and CDR2 sequences are LNHDA and SQIVND (reference sequence). This CDR3 region has 14 residues. The CDR3 DNA follows: TGTGCCAGTCCCGCGCGGGGGGGAACCGGGGAGCTGTTTTTT. It is translated as CASPARGGTGELFF.

V is TRBV7-6 and J is TRBJ2-7, with 8 bases matching TRBD1. The CDR3 has 16 amino acids. With 6 bases clipped from V and 3 bases from J, the junction kept 13 bases outside the gene matches. Germline assignment: CDR1 SGHVS and CDR2 FNYEAQ. CDR3 loop: CASSLGQGRAGYEQYV. DNA of the CDR3: TGTGCCAGCAGTCTAGGACAGGGTAGGGCGGGCTACGAGCAGTACGTC.

A note on this clone: Other DNA sequences in this sample translate to the same CDR3. The rearrangement uses TRBV27 and TRBJ1-3, with TRBD1 as a possible D gene (6 bases). V lost 4 bases to trimming and J lost 7 bases, with 17 bases between them. Per germline, CDR1 MNHEY and CDR2 SMNVEV (reference sequence). The CDR3 extends over 15 amino acids. The CDR3 region has the DNA TGTGCCAGCAGTTATGGGGGGGGCGCGGGGAACACCATATATTTT. Protein: CASSYGGGAGNTIYF.

The V gene is TRBV4-1, the J gene TRBJ1-5; TRBD1 is a possible D gene (5 bases). The length of the CDR3 is 16 residues. Germline lookup yields CDR1 MGHRA and CDR2 YSYEKL. Trimming shortened V by 0 bases and J by 5 bases, and 14 bases separated the two germline ends. CDR3 bases: TGCGCCAGCAGCCAAGATACAGGTCCCCCCGATCAGCCCCAGCATTTT. Its translation: CASSQDTGPPDQPQHF.

The chain couples TRBV28 to TRBJ1-3, with D unresolved. CDR1 and CDR2 from the germline V gene are MDHEN and SYDVKM. Trimming took 4 bases from V and 4 from J, leaving 8 bases between them. There are 13 residues in the CDR3. Written as DNA, the CDR3 is TGTGCCAGCAGTTCCCCCCAGGGAAACACCATATATTTT. Its protein is CASSSPQGNTIYF.

The V and J genes are TRBV18 and TRBJ2-1; 10 positions agree with TRBD2. After removal of 3 bases from V and 0 bases from J, the junction contained 5 bases not matched to a gene. The CDR3 sequence is 17 residues long. Germline V lookup: CDR1 KGHSH, CDR2 LQKENI. This CDR3 is CASSPPSGGPSYNEQFF. In DNA form, the CDR3 reads TGTGCCAGCTCACCCCCTAGCGGGGGCCCCTCCTACAATGAGCAGTTCTTC.

This sequence joins TRBV7-8 and TRBJ1-5; D is uncertain. Germline CDR1 and CDR2: SGHVS and FQNEAQ. The V end was cut by 1 base, the J end by 2 bases, with 12 bases between. This CDR3 is 16 amino acids long. The CDR3, as DNA: TGTGCCAGCAGCTTAGGGGAGGGCTGGGGCAATCAGCCCCAGCATTTT. Translation gives CASSLGEGWGNQPQHF.

The rearrangement links TRBV7-8 to TRBJ2-3, with 10 bases that match TRBD2. V lost 3 bases and J lost 2; bases outside the gene matches: 5. Germline V CDR1 and CDR2: SGHVS, FQNEAQ. The CDR3 runs to 16 residues. The CDR3 reads CASSFERGGPTDTQYF. Written as DNA, the CDR3 is TGTGCCAGCAGCTTCGAGCGGGGGGGCCCCACAGATACGCAGTATTTT.

This chain connects TRBV12-3 or TRBV12-4 to TRBJ1-6; D not resolved. V was trimmed by 5 bases and J by 10 bases, leaving 12 bases between them. The CDR3 extends over 13 amino acids. The CDR3, as DNA: TGTGCCAGCAGTCGACAACCGGGGTCACCCCTCCACTTT. Protein product: CASSRQPGSPLHF.

The chain carries TRBV28 and TRBJ2-4; D might be TRBD2 (5 bases). Germline V lookup: CDR1 MDHEN, CDR2 SYDVKM. Between the trimmed V and J ends, which lost 5 bases and 7 bases, there was a span of 15 bases. The CDR3 is 14 residues long. As DNA, the CDR3 is TGTGCCAGCAGTGGGCGGCCGCGGGTGAACATTCAGTACTTC. Its translation is CASSGRPRVNIQYF.

The chain joins TRBV28 to TRBJ1-5, with TRBD1 matching 7 bases. The CDR3 consists of 13 residues. Germline V gene lookup returns CDR1 MDHEN and CDR2 SYDVKM. V lost 7 bases, J lost 4 bases, and 4 bases stayed unmatched. Here the CDR3 DNA reads TGTGCCAGCACCGTGACAGGGAATCAGCCCCAGCATTTT. This sequence encodes CASTVTGNQPQHF.

V gene TRBV7-9 combines with J gene TRBJ1-1; D ambiguous. V lost 5 bases and J lost 8, with 9 bases in between. Germline lookup yields CDR1 SEHNR and CDR2 FQNEAQ (reference sequence). The CDR3 is made up of 11 amino acids. In nucleotides, the CDR3 is TGTGCCAGCAGCGAGCGAGAAGAAGCTTTCTTT. It yields the protein CASSEREEAFF.

This clone has a single count. The V and J genes are TRBV27 and TRBJ2-7; 9 bases match TRBD1. The germline V gene encodes CDR1 MNHEY and CDR2 SMNVEV (reference sequence). This CDR3 has 14 amino acids. The trim removed 5 bases at V and 3 bases at J, leaving 5 bases unmatched. In nucleotides, the CDR3 is TGTGCCAGCAGTGCCAGGACAGGGGTCTACGAGCAGTACGTC. Amino acids: CASSARTGVYEQYV.

For this clone: Other DNA sequences from this sample encode an identical CDR3 as well. The gene calls are TRBV5-1 and TRBJ1-2; D might be TRBD1 (6 bases). The CDR3 is made up of 13 amino acids. Trimming shortened V by 3 bases and J by 5 bases, and 11 bases separated the two germline ends. The germline gives CDR1 SGHRS, CDR2 YFSETQ. CDR3 coding DNA: TGCGCCAGCAGCTCACAGGGAGGGTATGGCTACACCTTC. It specifies CASSSQGGYGYTF.

The DNA of the CDR3 is TGCAGCGTTGTAACTCCTCTCAAACCCCGGGATGGCTACACCTTC. It yields the protein CSVVTPLKPRDGYTF. The chain couples TRBV29-1 to TRBJ1-2; D gene ambiguous. The V gene's germline CDR1 is SQVTM and CDR2 ANQGSEA. V gave up 4 bases and J gave up 6 bases, with 21 bases separating them. This CDR3 is 15 amino acids long.

There are many counts of this clone. The chain carries TRBV4-1 and TRBJ2-1; no clear D. The CDR3 extends over 14 amino acids. Trimming shortened V by 4 bases and J by 2 bases, and 9 bases separated the two germline ends. Germline assignment: CDR1 MGHRA and CDR2 YSYEKL. The CDR3 loop is CASSPLGAYNEQFF. DNA of the CDR3: TGCGCCAGCAGCCCTCTTGGAGCCTACAATGAGCAGTTCTTC.